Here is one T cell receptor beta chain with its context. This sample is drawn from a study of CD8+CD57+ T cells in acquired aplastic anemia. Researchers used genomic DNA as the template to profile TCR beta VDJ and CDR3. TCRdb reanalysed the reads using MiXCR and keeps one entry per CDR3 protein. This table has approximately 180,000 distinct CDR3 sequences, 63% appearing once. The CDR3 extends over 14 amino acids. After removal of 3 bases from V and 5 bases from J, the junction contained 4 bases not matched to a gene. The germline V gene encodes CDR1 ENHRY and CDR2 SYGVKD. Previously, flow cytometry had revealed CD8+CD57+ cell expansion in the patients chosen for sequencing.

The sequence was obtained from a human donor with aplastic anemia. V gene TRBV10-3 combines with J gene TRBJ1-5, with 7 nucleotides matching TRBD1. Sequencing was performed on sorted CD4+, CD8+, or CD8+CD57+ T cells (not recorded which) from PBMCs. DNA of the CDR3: TGTGCCATCAGTGAAGGCAGGGGGGATCAGCCCCAGCATTTT. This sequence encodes CAISEGRGDQPQHF.